This TCR beta chain was documented in a study of T cell repertoires in aging, cancer and after chemotherapy. This clonotype came up a few times. Rearranged V-D-J TRB sequences were amplified with a mixed TRB-A/B primer pool. TCRdb reanalysed the multiplex PCR reads using MiXCR and keeps one entry per CDR3 protein. The sample has about 12,000 distinct CDR3 sequences, under 30% seen once. TCR beta rearrangements were amplified from peripheral blood genomic DNA. The TCR was taken from a human donor in good health. Input material: blood.

CDR3 nucleotide sequence: TGTGCCAGTAAAGCTCTTTTCGACAGGGGGAGCAATCAGCCCCAGCATTTT. Translated: CASKALFDRGSNQPQHF. The chain employs TRBV19 and TRBJ1-5, with TRBD1 matching 9 bases. After removal of 7 bases from V and 1 base from J, the junction contained 11 bases not matched to a gene. The CDR3 has 17 residues. CDR1 is LNHDA, CDR2 SQIVND, per germline (reference sequence). Full variable domain (outside the CDR3, taken from reference TRBV19 and TRBJ1-5): DGGITQSPKYLFRKEGQNVTLSCEQNLNHDAMYWYRQDPGQGLRLIYYSQIVNDFQKGDIAEGYSVSREKKESFPLTVTSAQKNPTAFYLCASKALFDRGSNQPQHFGDGTRLSIL.